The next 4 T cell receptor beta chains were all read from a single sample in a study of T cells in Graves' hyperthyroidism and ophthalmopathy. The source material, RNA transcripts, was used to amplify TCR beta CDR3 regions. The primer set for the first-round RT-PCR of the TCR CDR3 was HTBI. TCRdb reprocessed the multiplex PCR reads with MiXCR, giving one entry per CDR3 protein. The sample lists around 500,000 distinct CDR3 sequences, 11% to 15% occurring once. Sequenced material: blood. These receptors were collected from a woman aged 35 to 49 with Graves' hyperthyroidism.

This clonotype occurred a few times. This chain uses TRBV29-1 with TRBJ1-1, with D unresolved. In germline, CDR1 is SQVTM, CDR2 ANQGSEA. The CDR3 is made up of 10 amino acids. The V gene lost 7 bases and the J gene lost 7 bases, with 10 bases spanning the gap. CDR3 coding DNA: TGCAGCGCGGGGAGGGTTGAAGCTTTCTTT. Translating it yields CSAGRVEAFF.

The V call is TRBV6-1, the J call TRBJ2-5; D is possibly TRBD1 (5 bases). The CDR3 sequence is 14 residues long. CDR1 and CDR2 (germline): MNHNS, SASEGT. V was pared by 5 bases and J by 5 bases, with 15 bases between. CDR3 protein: CASSFSPGWETQYF. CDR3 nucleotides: TGTGCCAGCAGTTTTAGTCCAGGGTGGGAGACCCAGTACTTC.

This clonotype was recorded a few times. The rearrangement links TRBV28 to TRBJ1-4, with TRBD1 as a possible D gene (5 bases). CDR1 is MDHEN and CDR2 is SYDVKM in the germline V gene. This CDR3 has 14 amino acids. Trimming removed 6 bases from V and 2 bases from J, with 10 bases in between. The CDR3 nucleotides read TGTGCCAGCAGGATGGGGGTTACTAATGAAAAACTGTTTTTT. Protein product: CASRMGVTNEKLFF.

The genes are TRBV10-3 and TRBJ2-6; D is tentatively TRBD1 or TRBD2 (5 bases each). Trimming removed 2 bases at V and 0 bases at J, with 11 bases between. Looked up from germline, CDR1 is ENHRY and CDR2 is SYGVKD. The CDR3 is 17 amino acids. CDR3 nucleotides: TGTGCCATCAGTGAGGGAGGACATAACTCTGGGGCCAACGTCCTGACTTTC. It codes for CAISEGGHNSGANVLTF.